This T cell receptor beta chain was sequenced in a study of T cell changes during pregnancy in multiple sclerosis. The data were produced by immunoSEQ multiplex PCR, yet TCRdb's version contains in-frame clones alone and is incomplete. The sample has 30,000 to 35,000 clones; over 75% are singletons. The CDR3 loop spans 17 amino acids. Losses at the gene ends were 3 bases for V and 4 bases for J; bases not matched to a gene: 15. CDR1 and CDR2 from the germline V gene are SGDLS and YYNGEE. The receptor was derived from a female donor with multiple sclerosis, enrolled in a pregnancy study. This specimen consisted of CD8+ T cells from peripheral blood mononuclear cells, obtained in the first trimester of pregnancy. The gene calls are TRBV9 and TRBJ2-5; 7 bases line up with TRBD1. The CDR3 reads CASSGGQGDPISETQYF. CDR3 nucleotides: TGTGCCAGCAGCGGGGGGCAGGGGGACCCCATTTCAGAGACCCAGTACTTC.